One TCR beta chain is described in this entry. What it recognizes is unknown. The source of the sample is a study of human T cells and chemical hapten exposure. About the research overall: The sensitizing agent was 2% DPC, placed on 2 cm by 2 cm of upper inner arm skin.

CDR1 and CDR2 (germline): SGHVS, FNYEAQ. The ends lost 6 bases at V and 6 bases at J; junction bases unmatched: 14. CDR3 length: 16 amino acids. A single record per CDR3 protein comes from TCRdb applying MiXCR to the RACE reads. The table lists approximately 370,000 distinct CDR3 sequences, approximately 5% of them singletons, with less than 9% in the top ten. Described time point: pre-sensitization, week 0. The sample's treatment: therapeutic diphenylcyclopropenone sensitization with weekly scalp DPC. Researchers extracted total RNA from unfractionated whole blood. Study-level results: Patch test score rose with PT1 expanded TCRs, significant at 8, 16, 32, not 4.

The rearrangement links TRBV7-6 to TRBJ2-1; 7 bases match TRBD1. This sample comprised whole blood, obtained in connection with sensitization to the hapten diphenylcyclopropenone (DPC). The TCR originated in a woman under 30 with alopecia areata. Some clones in this sample may be carry-over from other donors' samples. In DNA form, the CDR3 reads TGTGCCAGCAGATACGACAGGGATGGGACAGCCAATGAGCAGTTCTTC. Its protein is CASRYDRDGTANEQFF.